This T cell receptor (beta chain) was retrieved from a study of CD8 T cells in Susac syndrome. In blood CD8+ and CD4+ T cells, TCR beta underwent sequencing. V lost 5 bases, J lost 10 bases, and 15 bases lay in between. CDR1 and CDR2 (germline): SGHTA, FQGTGA. The CDR3 is 14 residues long. Random hexamers were used to reverse transcribe the RNA input (about 0.5 to 1 ug). Multiplex immunoSEQ PCR targeted 54 Vbeta and 13 Jbeta TCR beta segments. TCRdb recomputed calls from the immunoSEQ multiplex PCR reads with MiXCR, one row per CDR3 protein. The sample comprises 150,000 to 190,000 distinct CDR3 sequences, 95% of which are singletons, and 0.14% to 0.15% rests with the top ten.

The rearrangement joins TRBV7-3 to TRBJ1-6; D is unclear. The TCR was taken from a human donor with multiple sclerosis. The sequencing sample was made of CD8+ T cells from PBMCs. The CDR3 bases are TGTGCCAGCAGCCGATCCGGGGTTGGGTCACCCCTCCACTTT. This gives the protein CASSRSGVGSPLHF.